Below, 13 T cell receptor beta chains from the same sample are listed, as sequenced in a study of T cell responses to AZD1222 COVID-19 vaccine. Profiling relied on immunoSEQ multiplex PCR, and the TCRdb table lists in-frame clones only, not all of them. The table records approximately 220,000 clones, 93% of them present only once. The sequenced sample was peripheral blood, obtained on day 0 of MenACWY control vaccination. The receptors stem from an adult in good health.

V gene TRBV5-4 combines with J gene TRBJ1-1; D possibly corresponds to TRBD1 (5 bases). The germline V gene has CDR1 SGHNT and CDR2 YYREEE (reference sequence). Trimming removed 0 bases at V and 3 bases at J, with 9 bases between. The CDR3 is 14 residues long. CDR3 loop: CASSLEQGDTEAFF. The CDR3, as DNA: TGTGCCAGCAGCTTGGAGCAGGGCGACACTGAAGCTTTCTTT.

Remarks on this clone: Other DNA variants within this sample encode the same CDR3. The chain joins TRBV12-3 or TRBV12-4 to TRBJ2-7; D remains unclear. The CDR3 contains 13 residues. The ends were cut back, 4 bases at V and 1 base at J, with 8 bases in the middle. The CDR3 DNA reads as TGTGCCAGCAGTTCGAGCAGTTCCTACGAGCAGTACTTC. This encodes CASSSSSSYEQYF.

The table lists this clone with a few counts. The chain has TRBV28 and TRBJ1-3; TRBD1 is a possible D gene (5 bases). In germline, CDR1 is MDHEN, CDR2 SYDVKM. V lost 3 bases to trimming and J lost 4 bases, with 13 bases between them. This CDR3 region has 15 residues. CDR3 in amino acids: CASSFIARAGNTIYF. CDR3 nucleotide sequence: TGTGCCAGCAGTTTTATCGCCAGGGCCGGAAACACCATATATTTT.

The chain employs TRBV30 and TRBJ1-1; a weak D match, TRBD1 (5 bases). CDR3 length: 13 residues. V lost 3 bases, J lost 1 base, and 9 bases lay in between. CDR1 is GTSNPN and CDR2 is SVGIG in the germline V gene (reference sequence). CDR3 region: CAWRGTANTEAFF. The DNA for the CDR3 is TGTGCCTGGAGGGGGACCGCGAACACTGAAGCTTTCTTT.

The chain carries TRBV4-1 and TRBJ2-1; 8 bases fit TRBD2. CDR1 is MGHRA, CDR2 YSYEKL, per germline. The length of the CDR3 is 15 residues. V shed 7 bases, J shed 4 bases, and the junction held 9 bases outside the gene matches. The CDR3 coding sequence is TGCGCCAGCAAAAGGGAGATAGCGGGGTACAATGAGCAGTTCTTC. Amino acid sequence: CASKREIAGYNEQFF.

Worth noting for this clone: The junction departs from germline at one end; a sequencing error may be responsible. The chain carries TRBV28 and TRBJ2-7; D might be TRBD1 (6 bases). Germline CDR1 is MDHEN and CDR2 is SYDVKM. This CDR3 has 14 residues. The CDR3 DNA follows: TGTGCCAGCATTTTAGACAGGTCCGCCTACGAGCAGTACTTC. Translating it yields CASILDRSAYEQYF.

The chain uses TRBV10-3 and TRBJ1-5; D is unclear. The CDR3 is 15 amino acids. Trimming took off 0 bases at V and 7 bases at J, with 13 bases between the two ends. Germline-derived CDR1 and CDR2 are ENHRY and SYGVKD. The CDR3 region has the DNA TGTGCCATCAGTGAGTCGGAACAGCCGGGGCAGCCCCAGCATTTT. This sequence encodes CAISESEQPGQPQHF.

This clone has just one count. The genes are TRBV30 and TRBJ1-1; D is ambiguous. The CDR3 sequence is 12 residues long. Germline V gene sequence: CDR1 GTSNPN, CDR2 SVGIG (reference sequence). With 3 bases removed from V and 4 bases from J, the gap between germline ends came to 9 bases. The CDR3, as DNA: TGTGCCTGGAGGCCCTATGGCACTGAAGCTTTCTTT. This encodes CAWRPYGTEAFF. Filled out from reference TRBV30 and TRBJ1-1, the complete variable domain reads SQTIHQWPATLVQPVGSPLSLECTVEGTSNPNLYWYRQAAGRGLQLLFYSVGIGQISSEVPQNLSASRPQDRQFILSSKKLLLSDSGFYLCAWRPYGTEAFFGQGTRLTVV.

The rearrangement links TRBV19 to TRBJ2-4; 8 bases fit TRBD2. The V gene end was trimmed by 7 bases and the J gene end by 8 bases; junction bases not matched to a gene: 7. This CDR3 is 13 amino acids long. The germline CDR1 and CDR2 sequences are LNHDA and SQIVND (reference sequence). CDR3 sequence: CASIGGGSDIQYF. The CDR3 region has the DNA TGTGCCAGTATTGGCGGGGGGTCGGACATTCAGTACTTC.

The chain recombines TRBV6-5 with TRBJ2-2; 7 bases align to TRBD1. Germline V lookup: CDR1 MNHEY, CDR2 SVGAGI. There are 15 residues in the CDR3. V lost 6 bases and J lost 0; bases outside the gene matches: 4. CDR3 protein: CASRNRGTNTGELFF. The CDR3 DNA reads TGTGCCAGCAGGAACAGGGGTACGAACACCGGGGAGCTGTTTTTT.

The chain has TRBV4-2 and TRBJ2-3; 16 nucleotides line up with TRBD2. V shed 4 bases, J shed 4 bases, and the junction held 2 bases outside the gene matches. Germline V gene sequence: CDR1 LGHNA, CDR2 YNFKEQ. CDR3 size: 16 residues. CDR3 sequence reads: CASSLGTSGGADTQYF. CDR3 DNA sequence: TGTGCCAGCAGCCTGGGGACTAGCGGGGGGGCAGATACGCAGTATTTT.

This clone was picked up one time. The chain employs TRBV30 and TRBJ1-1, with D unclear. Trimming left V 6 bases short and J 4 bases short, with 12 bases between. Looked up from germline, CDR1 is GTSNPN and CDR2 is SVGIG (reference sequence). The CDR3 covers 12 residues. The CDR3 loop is CACLGGSTEAFF. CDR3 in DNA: TGTGCCTGCCTAGGCGGTAGCACTGAAGCTTTCTTT.

The CDR3 protein is CASSYGGERGDGYTF. The CDR3 region has the DNA TGTGCCAGCAGTTACGGGGGGGAAAGAGGCGATGGCTACACCTTC. The genes are TRBV6-2 or TRBV6-3 and TRBJ1-2; D is perhaps TRBD1 (5 bases). Germline V CDR1 and CDR2: MNHEY, SVGEGT. This CDR3 is built from 15 residues. V was trimmed by 2 bases and J by 6 bases, leaving 16 bases between them.